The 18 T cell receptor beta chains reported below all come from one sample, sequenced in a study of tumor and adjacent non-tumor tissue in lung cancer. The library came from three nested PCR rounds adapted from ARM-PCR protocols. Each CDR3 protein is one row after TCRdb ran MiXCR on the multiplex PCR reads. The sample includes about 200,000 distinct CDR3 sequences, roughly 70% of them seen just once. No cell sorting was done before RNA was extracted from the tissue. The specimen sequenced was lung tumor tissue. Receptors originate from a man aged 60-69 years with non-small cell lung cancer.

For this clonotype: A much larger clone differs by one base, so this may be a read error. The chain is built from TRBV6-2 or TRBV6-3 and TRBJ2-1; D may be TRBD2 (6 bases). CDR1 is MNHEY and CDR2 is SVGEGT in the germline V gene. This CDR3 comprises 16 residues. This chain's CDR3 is CASRPRLEAAYNKQFF. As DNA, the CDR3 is TGTGCCAGCAGACCTAGACTAGAGGCCGCCTACAATAAGCAGTTCTTC.

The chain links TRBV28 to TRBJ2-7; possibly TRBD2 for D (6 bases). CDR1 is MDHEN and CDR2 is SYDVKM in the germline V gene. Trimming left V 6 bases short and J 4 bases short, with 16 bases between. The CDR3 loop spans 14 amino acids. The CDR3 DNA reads TGTGCCAGCAGGGATCATGGGGGGACTTACGAGCAGTACTTC. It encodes CASRDHGGTYEQYF. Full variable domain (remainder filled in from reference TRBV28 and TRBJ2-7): DVKVTQSSRYLVKRTGEKVFLECVQDMDHENMFWYRQDPGLGLRLIYFSYDVKMKEKGDIPEGYSVSREKKERFSLILESASTNQTSMYLCASRDHGGTYEQYFGPGTRLTVT.

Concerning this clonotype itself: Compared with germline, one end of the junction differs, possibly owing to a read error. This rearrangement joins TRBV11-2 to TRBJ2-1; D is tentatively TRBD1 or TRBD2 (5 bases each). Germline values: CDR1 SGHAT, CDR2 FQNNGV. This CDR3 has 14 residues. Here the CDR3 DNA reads TGTGCCAGCAGCTTAACGGGACCCAGGAATGTGCAGTTCTTC. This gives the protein CASSLTGPRNVQFF.

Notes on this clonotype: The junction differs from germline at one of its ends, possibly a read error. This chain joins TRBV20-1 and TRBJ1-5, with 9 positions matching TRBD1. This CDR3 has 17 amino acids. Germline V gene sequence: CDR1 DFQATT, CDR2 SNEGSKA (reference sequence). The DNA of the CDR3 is TGCAGTGTTAGAGACCCCAGGGACAGGGTATGGAATCAGCCCAAGCATTTT. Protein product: CSVRDPRDRVWNQPKHF.

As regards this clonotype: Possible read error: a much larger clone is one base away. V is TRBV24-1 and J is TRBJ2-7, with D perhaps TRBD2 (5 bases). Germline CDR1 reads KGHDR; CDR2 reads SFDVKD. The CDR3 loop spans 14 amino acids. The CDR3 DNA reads TGTGCCACCAGTGGCCCTCCGGACTTCTACGACCAGTACTTC. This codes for CATSGPPDFYDQYF.

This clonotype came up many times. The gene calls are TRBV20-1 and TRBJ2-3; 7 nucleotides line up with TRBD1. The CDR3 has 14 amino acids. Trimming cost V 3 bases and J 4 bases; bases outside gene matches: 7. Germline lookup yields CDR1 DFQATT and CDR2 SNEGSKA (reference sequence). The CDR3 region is CSASSSDRADTQYF. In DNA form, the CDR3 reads TGCAGTGCTAGCTCGTCAGACAGGGCAGATACGCAGTATTTT.

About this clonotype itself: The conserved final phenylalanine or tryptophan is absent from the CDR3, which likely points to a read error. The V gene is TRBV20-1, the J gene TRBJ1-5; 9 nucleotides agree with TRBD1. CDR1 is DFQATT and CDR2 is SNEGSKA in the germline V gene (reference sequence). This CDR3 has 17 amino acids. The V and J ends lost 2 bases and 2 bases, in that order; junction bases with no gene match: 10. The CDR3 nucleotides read TGCAGTGCTAGAAGGGACAGGGTAGGGTTTGGCAATCAGCCCCAGCATTTG. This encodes CSARRDRVGFGNQPQHL.

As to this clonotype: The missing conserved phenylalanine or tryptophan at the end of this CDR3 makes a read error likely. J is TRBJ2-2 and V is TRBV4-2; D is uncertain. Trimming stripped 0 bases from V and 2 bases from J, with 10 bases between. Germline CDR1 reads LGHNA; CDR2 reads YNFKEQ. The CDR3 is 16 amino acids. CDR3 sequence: CASSQDGGTNTGELFY. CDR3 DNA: TGTGCCAGCAGCCAAGACGGTGGCACCAACACCGGGGAGCTGTTTTAT.

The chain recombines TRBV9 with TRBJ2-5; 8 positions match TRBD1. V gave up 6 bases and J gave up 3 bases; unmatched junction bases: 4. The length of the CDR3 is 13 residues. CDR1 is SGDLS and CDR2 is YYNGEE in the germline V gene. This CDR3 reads CASNPTGEETQYF. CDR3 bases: TGTGCCAGCAATCCGACAGGGGAAGAGACCCAGTACTTC.

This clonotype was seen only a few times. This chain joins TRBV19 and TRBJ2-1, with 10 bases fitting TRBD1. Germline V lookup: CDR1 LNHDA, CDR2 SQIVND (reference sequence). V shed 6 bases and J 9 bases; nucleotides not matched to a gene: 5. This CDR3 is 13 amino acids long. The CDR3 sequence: CASSRDRGGEQFF. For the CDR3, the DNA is TGTGCCAGTAGCCGGGACAGGGGTGGTGAGCAGTTCTTC.

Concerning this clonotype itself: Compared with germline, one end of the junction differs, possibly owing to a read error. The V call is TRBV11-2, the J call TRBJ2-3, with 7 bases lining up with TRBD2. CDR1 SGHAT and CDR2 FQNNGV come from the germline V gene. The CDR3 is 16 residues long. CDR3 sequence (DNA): TGTGCCAGCAGCTTAAGATGGCGGGGGAGCACAGATATGCAGTATTTT. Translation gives CASSLRWRGSTDMQYF. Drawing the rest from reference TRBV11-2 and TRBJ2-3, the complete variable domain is EAGVAQSPRYKIIEKRQSVAFWCNPISGHATLYWYQQILGQGPKLLIQFQNNGVVDDSQLPKDRFSAERLKGVDSTLKIQPAKLEDSAVYLCASSLRWRGSTDMQYFGPGTRLTVL.

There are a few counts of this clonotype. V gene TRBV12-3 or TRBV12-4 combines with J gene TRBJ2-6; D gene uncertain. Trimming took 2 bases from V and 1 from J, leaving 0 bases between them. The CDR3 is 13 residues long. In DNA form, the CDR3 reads TGTGCCAGCAGTTTATCTGGGGCCAACGTCCTGACTTTC. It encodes CASSLSGANVLTF.

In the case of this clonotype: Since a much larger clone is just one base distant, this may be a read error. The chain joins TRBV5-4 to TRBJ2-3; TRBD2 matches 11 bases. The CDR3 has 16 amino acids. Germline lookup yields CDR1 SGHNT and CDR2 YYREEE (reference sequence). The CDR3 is CASSWRLAGGTDSQYF. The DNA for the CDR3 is TGTGCCAGCAGCTGGAGGCTAGCGGGAGGCACAGATTCGCAGTATTTT.

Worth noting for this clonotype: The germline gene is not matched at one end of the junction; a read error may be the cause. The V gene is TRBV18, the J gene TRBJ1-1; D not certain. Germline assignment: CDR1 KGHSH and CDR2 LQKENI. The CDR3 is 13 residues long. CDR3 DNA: TGTGCCAGCTCACCAGGGATGAACACTGGAGCTTTCTTT. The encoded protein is CASSPGMNTGAFF.

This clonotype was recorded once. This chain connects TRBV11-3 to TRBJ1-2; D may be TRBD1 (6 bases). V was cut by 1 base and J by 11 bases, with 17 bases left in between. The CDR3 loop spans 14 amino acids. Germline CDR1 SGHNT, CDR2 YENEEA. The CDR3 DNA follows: TGTGCCAGCAGCTTAGTTCTACAGGGTTGGGGTTACACCTTC. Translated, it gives CASSLVLQGWGYTF.

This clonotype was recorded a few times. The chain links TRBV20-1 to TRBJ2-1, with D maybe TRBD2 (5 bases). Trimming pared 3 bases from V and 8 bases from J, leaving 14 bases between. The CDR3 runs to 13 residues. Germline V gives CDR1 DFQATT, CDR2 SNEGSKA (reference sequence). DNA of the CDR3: TGCAGTGCTAGGGACTTGCCCTTGGATGAGCAGTTCTTC. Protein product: CSARDLPLDEQFF.

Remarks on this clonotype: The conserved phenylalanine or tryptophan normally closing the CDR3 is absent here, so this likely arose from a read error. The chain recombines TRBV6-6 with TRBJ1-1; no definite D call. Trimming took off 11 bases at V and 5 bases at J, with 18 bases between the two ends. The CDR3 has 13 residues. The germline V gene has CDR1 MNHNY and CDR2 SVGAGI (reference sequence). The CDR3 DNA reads TGTGCCTGTACTTCCGGTCCGGGAACTGAAGCTTTCATT. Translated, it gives CACTSGPGTEAFI.

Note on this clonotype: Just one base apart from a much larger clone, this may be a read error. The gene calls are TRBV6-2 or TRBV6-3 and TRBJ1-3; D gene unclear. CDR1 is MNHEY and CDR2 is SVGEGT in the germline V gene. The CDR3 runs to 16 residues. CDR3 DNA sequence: TGTGCCACCCTTACTGCTCAACGGGGATACGGAAAGACCATATATTTT. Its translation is CATLTAQRGYGKTIYF.